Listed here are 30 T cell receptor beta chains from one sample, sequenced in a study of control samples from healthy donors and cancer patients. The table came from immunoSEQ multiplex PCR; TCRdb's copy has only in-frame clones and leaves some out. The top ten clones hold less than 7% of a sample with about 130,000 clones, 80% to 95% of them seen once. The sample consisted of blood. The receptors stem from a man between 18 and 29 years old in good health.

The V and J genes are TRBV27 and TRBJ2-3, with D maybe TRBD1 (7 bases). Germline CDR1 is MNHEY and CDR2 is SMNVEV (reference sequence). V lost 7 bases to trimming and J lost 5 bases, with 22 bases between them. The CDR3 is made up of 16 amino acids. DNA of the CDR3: TGTGCCAGCACCCCTACGCAGCAGGGGGGCGAAGATACGCAGTATTTT. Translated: CASTPTQQGGEDTQYF.

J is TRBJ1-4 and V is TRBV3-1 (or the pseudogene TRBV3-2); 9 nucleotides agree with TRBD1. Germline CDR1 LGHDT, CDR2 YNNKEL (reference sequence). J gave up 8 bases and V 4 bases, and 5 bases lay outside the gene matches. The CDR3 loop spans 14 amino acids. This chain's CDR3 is CASSLGQGREKLFF. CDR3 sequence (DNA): TGTGCCAGCAGCCTCGGACAGGGGCGGGAAAAACTGTTTTTT.

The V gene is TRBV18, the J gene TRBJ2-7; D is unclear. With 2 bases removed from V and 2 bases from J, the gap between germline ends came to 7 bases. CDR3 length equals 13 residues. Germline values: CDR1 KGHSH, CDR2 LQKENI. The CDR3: CASSPDWTYEQYF. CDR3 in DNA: TGTGCCAGCTCACCAGACTGGACCTACGAGCAGTACTTC.

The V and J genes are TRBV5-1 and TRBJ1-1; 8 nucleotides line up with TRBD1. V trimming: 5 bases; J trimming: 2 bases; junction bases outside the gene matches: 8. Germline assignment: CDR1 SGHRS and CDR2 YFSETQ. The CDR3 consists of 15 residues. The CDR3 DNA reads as TGCGCCAGCAGTTTTACAGGGGGGAGAAACACTGAAGCTTTCTTT. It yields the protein CASSFTGGRNTEAFF.

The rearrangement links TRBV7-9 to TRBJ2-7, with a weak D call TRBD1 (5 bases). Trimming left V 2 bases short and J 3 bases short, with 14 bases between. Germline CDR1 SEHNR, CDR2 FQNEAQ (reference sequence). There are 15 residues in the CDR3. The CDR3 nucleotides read TGTGCCAGCAGCTTATACAGGACGGTGGACTACGAGCAGTACTTC. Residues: CASSLYRTVDYEQYF. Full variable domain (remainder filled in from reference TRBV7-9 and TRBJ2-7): DTGVSQNPRHKITKRGQNVTFRCDPISEHNRLYWYRQTLGQGPEFLTYFQNEAQLEKSRLLSDRFSAERPKGSFSTLEIQRTEQGDSAMYLCASSLYRTVDYEQYFGPGTRLTVT.

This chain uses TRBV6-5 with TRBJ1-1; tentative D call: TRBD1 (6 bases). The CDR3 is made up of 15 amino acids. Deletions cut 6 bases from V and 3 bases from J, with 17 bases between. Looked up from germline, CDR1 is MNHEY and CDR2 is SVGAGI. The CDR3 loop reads CASRLLGGPDTEAFF. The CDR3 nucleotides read TGTGCCAGCAGGCTGCTTGGGGGGCCTGACACTGAAGCTTTCTTT.

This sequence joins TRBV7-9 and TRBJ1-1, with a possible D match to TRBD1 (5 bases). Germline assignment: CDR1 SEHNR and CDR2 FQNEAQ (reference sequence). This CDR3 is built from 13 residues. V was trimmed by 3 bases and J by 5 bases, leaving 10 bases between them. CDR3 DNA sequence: TGTGCCAGCAGCTTTGGGGGTGAAACTGAAGCTTTCTTT. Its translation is CASSFGGETEAFF.

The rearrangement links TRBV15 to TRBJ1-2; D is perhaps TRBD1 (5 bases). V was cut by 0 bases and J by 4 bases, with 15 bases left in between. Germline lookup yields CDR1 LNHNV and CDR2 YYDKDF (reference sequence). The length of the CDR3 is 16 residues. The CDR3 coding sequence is TGTGCCACCAGCAGAGACAGGGTTAGGAGTGGCTATGGCTACACCTTC. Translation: CATSRDRVRSGYGYTF. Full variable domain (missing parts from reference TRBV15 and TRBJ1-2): DAMVIQNPRYQVTQFGKPVTLSCSQTLNHNVMYWYQQKSSQAPKLLFHYYDKDFNNEADTPDNFQSRRPNTSFCFLDIRSPGLGDTAMYLCATSRDRVRSGYGYTFGSGTRLTVV.

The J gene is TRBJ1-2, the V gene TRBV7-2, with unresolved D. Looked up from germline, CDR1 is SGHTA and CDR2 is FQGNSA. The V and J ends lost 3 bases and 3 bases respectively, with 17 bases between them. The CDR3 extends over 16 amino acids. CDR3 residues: CASSLSEPRCHYGYTF. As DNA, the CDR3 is TGTGCCAGCAGCTTGTCGGAACCTCGTTGTCACTATGGCTACACCTTC.

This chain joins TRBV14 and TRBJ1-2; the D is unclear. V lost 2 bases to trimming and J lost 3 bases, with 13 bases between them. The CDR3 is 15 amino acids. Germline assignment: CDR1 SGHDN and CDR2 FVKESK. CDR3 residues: CASSQFRIQDYGYTF. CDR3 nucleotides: TGTGCCAGCAGCCAATTCAGGATTCAGGACTATGGCTACACCTTC. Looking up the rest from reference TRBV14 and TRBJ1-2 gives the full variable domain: EAGVTQFPSHSVIEKGQTVTLRCDPISGHDNLYWYRRVMGKEIKFLLHFVKESKQDESGMPNNRFLAERTGGTYSTLKVQPAELEDSGVYFCASSQFRIQDYGYTFGSGTRLTVV.

CDR3 amino acids: CASSLPRGYGETQYF. The CDR3 nucleotides are TGTGCCAGCAGCCTCCCCCGGGGGTACGGAGAGACCCAGTACTTC. The genes are TRBV7-2 and TRBJ2-5; TRBD2 might be the D (6 bases). The CDR3 spans 15 residues. The germline V gene encodes CDR1 SGHTA and CDR2 FQGNSA. V lost 5 bases, J lost 4 bases, and 17 bases lay in between.

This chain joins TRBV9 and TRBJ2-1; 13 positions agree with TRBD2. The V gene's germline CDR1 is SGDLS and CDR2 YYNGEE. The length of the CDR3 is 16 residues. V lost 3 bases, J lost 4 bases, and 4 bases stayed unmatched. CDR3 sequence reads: CASSAKTSGGYNEQFF. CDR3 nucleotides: TGTGCCAGCAGCGCTAAGACTAGCGGGGGGTACAATGAGCAGTTCTTC.

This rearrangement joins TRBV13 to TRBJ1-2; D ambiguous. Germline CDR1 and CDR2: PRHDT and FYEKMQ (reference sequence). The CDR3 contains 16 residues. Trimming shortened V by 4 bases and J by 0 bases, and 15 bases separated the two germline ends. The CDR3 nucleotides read TGTGCCAGCAGCTCAACACAACGTCCTGCTAACTATGGCTACACCTTC. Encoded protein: CASSSTQRPANYGYTF.

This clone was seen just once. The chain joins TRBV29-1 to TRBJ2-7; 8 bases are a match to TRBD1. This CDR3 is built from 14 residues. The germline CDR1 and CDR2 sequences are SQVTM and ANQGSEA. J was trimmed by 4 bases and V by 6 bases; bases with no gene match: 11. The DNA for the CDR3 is TGCAGCGTCTCAGGACAGGGCAGGTCGTACGAGCAGTACTTC. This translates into CSVSGQGRSYEQYF.

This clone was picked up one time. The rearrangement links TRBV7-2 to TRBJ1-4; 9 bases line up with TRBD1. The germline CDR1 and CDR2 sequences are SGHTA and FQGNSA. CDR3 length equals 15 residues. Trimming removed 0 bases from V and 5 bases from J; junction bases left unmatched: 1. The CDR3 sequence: CASSLAGTGNEKLFF. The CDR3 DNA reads TGTGCCAGCAGCTTAGCCGGGACAGGGAATGAAAAACTGTTTTTT.

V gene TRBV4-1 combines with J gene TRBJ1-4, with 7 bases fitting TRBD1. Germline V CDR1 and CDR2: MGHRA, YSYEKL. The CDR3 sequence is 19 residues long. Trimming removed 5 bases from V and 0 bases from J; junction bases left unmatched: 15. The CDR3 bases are TGCGCCAGCAGCTCCAGGGAACTTACTACAGGGGCAACTAATGAAAAACTGTTTTTT. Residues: CASSSRELTTGATNEKLFF.

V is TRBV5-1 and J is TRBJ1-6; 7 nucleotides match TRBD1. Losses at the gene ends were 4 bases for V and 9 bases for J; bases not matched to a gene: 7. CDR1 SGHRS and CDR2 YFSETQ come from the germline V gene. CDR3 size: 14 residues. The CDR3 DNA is TGCGCCAGCAGCGATACAGGGGTGGGTTCACCCCTCCACTTT. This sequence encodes CASSDTGVGSPLHF.

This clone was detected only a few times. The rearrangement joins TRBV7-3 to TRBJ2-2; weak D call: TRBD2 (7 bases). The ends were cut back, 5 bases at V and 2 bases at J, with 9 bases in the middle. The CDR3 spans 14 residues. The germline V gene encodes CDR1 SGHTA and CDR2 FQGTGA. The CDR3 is CASSPGGNTGELFF. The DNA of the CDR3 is TGTGCCAGCAGCCCGGGGGGCAACACCGGGGAGCTGTTTTTT. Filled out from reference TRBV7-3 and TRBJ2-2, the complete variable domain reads GAGVSQTPSNKVTEKGKYVELRCDPISGHTALYWYRQSLGQGPEFLIYFQGTGAADDSGLPNDRFFAVRPEGSVSTLKIQRTERGDSAVYLCASSPGGNTGELFFGEGSRLTVL.

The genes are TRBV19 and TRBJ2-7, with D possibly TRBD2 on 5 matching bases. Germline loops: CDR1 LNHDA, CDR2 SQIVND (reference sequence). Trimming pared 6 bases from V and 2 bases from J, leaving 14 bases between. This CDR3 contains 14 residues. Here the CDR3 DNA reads TGTGCCAGTAGCGTGGAGGCTGACACCTACGAGCAGTACTTC. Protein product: CASSVEADTYEQYF.

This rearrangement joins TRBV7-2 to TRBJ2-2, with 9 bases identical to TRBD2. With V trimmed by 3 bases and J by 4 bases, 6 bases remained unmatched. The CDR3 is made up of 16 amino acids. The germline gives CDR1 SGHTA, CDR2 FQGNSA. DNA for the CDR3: TGTGCCAGCAGCTTCCGGCGGGGGGGCCCCACCGGGGAGCTGTTTTTT. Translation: CASSFRRGGPTGELFF. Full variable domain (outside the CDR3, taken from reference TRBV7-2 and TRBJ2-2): GAGVSQSPSNKVTEKGKDVELRCDPISGHTALYWYRQSLGQGLEFLIYFQGNSAPDKSGLPSDRFSAERTGGSVSTLTIQRTQQEDSAVYLCASSFRRGGPTGELFFGEGSRLTVL.

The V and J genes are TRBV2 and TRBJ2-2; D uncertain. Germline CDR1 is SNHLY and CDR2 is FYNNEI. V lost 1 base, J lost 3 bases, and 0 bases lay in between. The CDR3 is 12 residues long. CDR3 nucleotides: TGTGCCAGCAGTGAAGACACCGGGGAGCTGTTTTTT. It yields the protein CASSEDTGELFF. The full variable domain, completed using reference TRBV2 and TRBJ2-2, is EPEVTQTPSHQVTQMGQEVILRCVPISNHLYFYWYRQILGQKVEFLVSFYNNEISEKSEIFDDQFSVERPDGSNFTLKIRSTKLEDSAMYFCASSEDTGELFFGEGSRLTVL.

This chain's CDR3 is CASSVTGNSYEQYF. The CDR3, as DNA: TGTGCCAGCAGCGTGACAGGAAACTCCTACGAGCAGTACTTC. The chain carries TRBV9 and TRBJ2-7; D is perhaps TRBD1 (6 bases). Germline V gives CDR1 SGDLS, CDR2 YYNGEE. V dropped 2 bases and J dropped 0 bases, with 9 bases sitting between them. The CDR3 loop spans 14 amino acids. Full variable domain (remainder filled in from reference TRBV9 and TRBJ2-7): DSGVTQTPKHLITATGQRVTLRCSPRSGDLSVYWYQQSLDQGLQFLIQYYNGEERAKGNILERFSAQQFPDLHSELNLSSLELGDSALYFCASSVTGNSYEQYFGPGTRLTVT.

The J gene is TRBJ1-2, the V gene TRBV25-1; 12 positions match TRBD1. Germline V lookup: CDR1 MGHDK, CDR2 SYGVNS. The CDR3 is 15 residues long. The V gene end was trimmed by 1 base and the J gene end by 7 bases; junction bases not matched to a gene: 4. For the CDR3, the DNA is TGTGCCAGCAGTGAATGGGGACAGGGGGCGGGTGGCTACACCTTC. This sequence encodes CASSEWGQGAGGYTF.

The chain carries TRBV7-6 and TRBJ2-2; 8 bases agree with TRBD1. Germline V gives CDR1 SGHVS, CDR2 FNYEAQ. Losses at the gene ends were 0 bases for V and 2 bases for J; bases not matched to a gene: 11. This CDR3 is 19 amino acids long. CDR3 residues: CASSLAIRSGQGNTGELFF. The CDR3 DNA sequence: TGTGCCAGCAGCTTAGCGATTCGCTCCGGACAGGGAAACACCGGGGAGCTGTTTTTT.

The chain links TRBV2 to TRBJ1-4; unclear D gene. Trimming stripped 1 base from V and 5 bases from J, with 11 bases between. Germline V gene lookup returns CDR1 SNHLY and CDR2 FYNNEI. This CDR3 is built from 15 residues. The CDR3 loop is CASSEEGGSNEKLFF. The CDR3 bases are TGTGCCAGCAGTGAAGAAGGCGGATCCAATGAAAAACTGTTTTTT.

The CDR3 nucleotides read TGTGCCAGCAGCTTAACTAGCGGTTACAATGAGCAGTTCTTC. Amino acids: CASSLTSGYNEQFF. The chain links TRBV7-3 to TRBJ2-1, with a tentative D call TRBD2 (6 bases). Germline V lookup: CDR1 SGHTA, CDR2 FQGTGA. CDR3 length equals 14 residues. The V end lost 0 bases, the J end lost 4 bases, and 7 bases lay between the germline ends.

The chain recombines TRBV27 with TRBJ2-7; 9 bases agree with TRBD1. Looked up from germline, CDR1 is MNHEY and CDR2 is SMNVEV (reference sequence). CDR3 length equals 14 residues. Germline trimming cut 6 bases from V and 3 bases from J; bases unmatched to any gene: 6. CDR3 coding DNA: TGTGCCAGCAGGAAGACAGGGGGACACTACGAGCAGTACTTC. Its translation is CASRKTGGHYEQYF.

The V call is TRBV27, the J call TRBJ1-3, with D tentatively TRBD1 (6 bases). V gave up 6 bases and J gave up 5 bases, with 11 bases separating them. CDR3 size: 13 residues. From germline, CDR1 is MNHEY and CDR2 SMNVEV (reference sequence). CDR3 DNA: TGTGCCAGCAGCCAGGGGTTCCGAAACACCATATATTTT. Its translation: CASSQGFRNTIYF.

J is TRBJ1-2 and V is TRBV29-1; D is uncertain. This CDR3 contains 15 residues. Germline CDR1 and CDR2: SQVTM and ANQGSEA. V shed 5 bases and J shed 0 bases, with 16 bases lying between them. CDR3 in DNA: TGCAGCGTTACCTATTACAGCTTAACTAACTATGGCTACACCTTC. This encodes CSVTYYSLTNYGYTF.

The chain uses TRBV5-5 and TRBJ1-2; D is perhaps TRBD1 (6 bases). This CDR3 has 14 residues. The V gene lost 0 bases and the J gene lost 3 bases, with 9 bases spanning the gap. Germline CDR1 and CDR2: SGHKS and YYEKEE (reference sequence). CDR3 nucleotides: TGTGCCAGCAGCTTGGGAAGGACAGACTATGGCTACACCTTC. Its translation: CASSLGRTDYGYTF.